The 16 T cell receptor beta chains in this list originate from one sample, sequenced in a study of T-cell memory formation after mild COVID-19. From the 5' RACE reads, TCRdb called clonotypes with MiXCR, one entry per CDR3 protein. The sample holds fewer than 550,000 distinct CDR3 sequences, approximately 20% seen once. Sequencing was carried out using PBMCs or a T cell subset sorted from them (not recorded which). The receptor set was obtained from an adult woman who had mild COVID-19 (a few samples of this study predate the infection). Cell type and time point are not known.

This clonotype appeared a few times. This chain joins TRBV7-6 and TRBJ2-7; TRBD1 might be the D (6 bases). Germline V gene sequence: CDR1 SGHVS, CDR2 FNYEAQ. Trimming removed 5 bases at V and 2 bases at J, with 13 bases between. There are 14 residues in the CDR3. The CDR3 sequence: CASSPGQPTYEQYF. DNA of the CDR3: TGTGCCAGCAGCCCCGGACAGCCTACCTACGAGCAGTACTTC.

The chain joins TRBV27 to TRBJ2-2, with TRBD1 matching over 8 bases. Germline CDR1 reads MNHEY; CDR2 reads SMNVEV (reference sequence). The CDR3 is 16 residues long. Unmatched junction bases numbered 7, after V lost 5 bases and J lost 2 bases. CDR3 loop: CASSSRQGRNTGELFF. Here the CDR3 DNA reads TGTGCCAGCAGTAGTAGACAGGGGAGAAACACCGGGGAGCTGTTTTTT.

CDR3 nucleotide sequence: TGTGCCAGCAGTTTAAGAGTAATTGCGGACGAGCAGTACTTC. It codes for CASSLRVIADEQYF. V is TRBV12-3 or TRBV12-4 and J is TRBJ2-7; D remains ambiguous. V lost 2 bases and J lost 5, with 13 bases in between. The CDR3 length is 14 residues.

There are a few counts of this clonotype. The V call is TRBV12-3 or TRBV12-4, the J call TRBJ1-3; a weak D match, TRBD1 (6 bases). The CDR3 has 13 amino acids. V was clipped by 5 bases and J by 9 bases, with 14 bases between them. The CDR3 is CASSPTRGATIYF. The DNA for the CDR3 is TGTGCCAGCAGTCCGACTAGGGGGGCCACCATATATTTT.

The V gene is TRBV12-3 or TRBV12-4, the J gene TRBJ2-7; 8 nucleotides line up with TRBD1. The CDR3 is made up of 14 amino acids. V was pared by 6 bases and J by 3 bases, with 7 bases of the junction left unmatched. The CDR3 spells CASSLRTGHYEQYF. The CDR3 DNA sequence: TGTGCCAGCAGCCTGAGGACAGGGCACTACGAGCAGTACTTC.

This clonotype has just a few counts. This sequence joins TRBV2 and TRBJ2-2; D might be TRBD1 (6 bases). This CDR3 has 13 amino acids. V was pared by 8 bases and J by 4 bases, with 11 bases between. Germline V gene sequence: CDR1 SNHLY, CDR2 FYNNEI. CDR3 residues: CASRQAGTGELFF. In DNA form, the CDR3 reads TGTGCCAGCCGACAGGCGGGCACCGGGGAGCTGTTTTTT.

In the case of this clonotype: At one of its ends the junction is not consistent with the germline gene, which may arise from a read error. The chain has TRBV10-3 and TRBJ2-5; D is undetermined. CDR3 length: 11 residues. Germline V lookup: CDR1 ENHRY, CDR2 SYGVKD. CDR3: CAIKDQETQYF. The CDR3 bases are TGTGCCATCAAGGACCAGGAGACCCAGTACTTC.

This chain connects TRBV7-2 to TRBJ2-2, with TRBD2 matching over 12 bases. V lost 3 bases to trimming and J lost 5 bases; unmatched junction nucleotides: 4. Germline assignment: CDR1 SGHTA and CDR2 FQGNSA. This CDR3 region has 16 residues. In nucleotides, the CDR3 is TGTGCCAGCAGCTTCGGACTAGCGGGGCAGACCGGGGAGCTGTTTTTT. Its translation: CASSFGLAGQTGELFF.

This clonotype was found once. V is TRBV19 and J is TRBJ2-7; perhaps TRBD1 as D (6 bases). Germline-derived CDR1 and CDR2 are LNHDA and SQIVND (reference sequence). The CDR3 consists of 16 residues. V lost 3 bases and J lost 2, with 17 bases in between. CDR3: CASSISDSGVAYEQYF. The CDR3 nucleotides read TGTGCCAGTAGTATTTCGGACAGCGGAGTCGCCTACGAGCAGTACTTC.

The chain has TRBV6-5 and TRBJ2-5; 11 bases line up with TRBD1. Germline V CDR1 and CDR2: MNHEY, SVGAGI. This CDR3 has 15 amino acids. The V segment lost 2 bases and the J segment 5 bases; nucleotides outside the gene matches: 4. The CDR3: CASSYPGQGVETQYF. The CDR3 DNA reads as TGTGCCAGCAGTTACCCGGGACAGGGGGTCGAGACCCAGTACTTC.

The V and J genes are TRBV30 and TRBJ1-5, with 7 bases identical to TRBD1. This CDR3 has 15 amino acids. Germline CDR1 is GTSNPN and CDR2 is SVGIG (reference sequence). V was pared by 0 bases and J by 6 bases, with 8 bases of the junction left unmatched. This CDR3 is CAWSVRGGRIQPQHF. The CDR3 region has the DNA TGTGCCTGGAGTGTAAGAGGGGGCAGGATTCAGCCCCAGCATTTT.

This clonotype has a handful of counts. V and J are TRBV7-9 and TRBJ2-3; 9 nucleotides match TRBD1. The CDR3 is 15 amino acids. Per germline, CDR1 SEHNR and CDR2 FQNEAQ (reference sequence). V dropped 5 bases and J dropped 2; count of bases not matched to a gene: 5. The CDR3 loop reads CASSTGTGNTDTQYF. As DNA, the CDR3 is TGTGCCAGCAGCACCGGGACAGGGAACACAGATACGCAGTATTTT.

This clonotype came up many times. V gene TRBV7-9 combines with J gene TRBJ2-2; maybe TRBD1 (6 bases). This CDR3 spans 16 amino acids. V lost 5 bases to trimming and J lost 5 bases, with 18 bases between them. Per the germline V gene, CDR1 is SEHNR and CDR2 is FQNEAQ (reference sequence). CDR3 region: CASSLTGSLVTGELFF. In DNA, the CDR3 is TGTGCCAGCAGCCTTACAGGGAGCTTAGTGACCGGGGAGCTGTTTTTT. The variable domain in full, completed from reference TRBV7-9 and TRBJ2-2, reads DTGVSQNPRHKITKRGQNVTFRCDPISEHNRLYWYRQTLGQGPEFLTYFQNEAQLEKSRLLSDRFSAERPKGSFSTLEIQRTEQGDSAMYLCASSLTGSLVTGELFFGEGSRLTVL.

V and J are TRBV6-5 and TRBJ2-3; 9 bases agree with TRBD2. Germline-derived CDR1 and CDR2 are MNHEY and SVGAGI. The V segment lost 8 bases and the J segment 6 bases; nucleotides outside the gene matches: 9. The CDR3 totals 14 residues. In nucleotides, the CDR3 is TGTGCCAGCGGTTTAGCGGGAGTAGGGGATACGCAGTATTTT. It yields the protein CASGLAGVGDTQYF.

The chain carries TRBV20-1 and TRBJ2-7, with D tentatively TRBD2 (6 bases). Germline V gene lookup returns CDR1 DFQATT and CDR2 SNEGSKA (reference sequence). This CDR3 spans 12 amino acids. V was shortened by 3 bases and J by 0 bases, with 6 bases between the two germline ends. CDR3 sequence: CSARDYSYEQYF. CDR3 nucleotides: TGCAGTGCTAGGGACTACTCCTACGAGCAGTACTTC.

This clonotype came up a few times. V and J are TRBV4-1 and TRBJ1-2; D is possibly TRBD1 (6 bases). The CDR3 loop spans 15 amino acids. Trimming pared 0 bases from V and 2 bases from J, leaving 10 bases between. The germline V gene encodes CDR1 MGHRA and CDR2 YSYEKL. CDR3 region: CASSQEKTGNYGYTF. The CDR3, as DNA: TGCGCCAGCAGCCAAGAGAAGACAGGCAACTATGGCTACACCTTC.